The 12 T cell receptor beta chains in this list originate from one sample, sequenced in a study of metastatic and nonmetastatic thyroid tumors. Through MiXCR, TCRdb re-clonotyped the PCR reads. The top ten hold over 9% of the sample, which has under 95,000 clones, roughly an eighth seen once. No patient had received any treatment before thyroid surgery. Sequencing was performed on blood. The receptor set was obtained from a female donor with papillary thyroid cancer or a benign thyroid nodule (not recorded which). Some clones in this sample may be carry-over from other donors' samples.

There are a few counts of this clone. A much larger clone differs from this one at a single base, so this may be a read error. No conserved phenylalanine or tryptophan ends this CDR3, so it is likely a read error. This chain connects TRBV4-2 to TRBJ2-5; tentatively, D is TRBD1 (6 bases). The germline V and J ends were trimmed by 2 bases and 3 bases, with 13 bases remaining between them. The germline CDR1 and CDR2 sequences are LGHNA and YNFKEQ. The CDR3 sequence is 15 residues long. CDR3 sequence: CASSQTDTGKETQYL. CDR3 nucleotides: TGTGCCAGCAGCCAAACTGACACAGGGAAAGAGACCCAGTACCTC.

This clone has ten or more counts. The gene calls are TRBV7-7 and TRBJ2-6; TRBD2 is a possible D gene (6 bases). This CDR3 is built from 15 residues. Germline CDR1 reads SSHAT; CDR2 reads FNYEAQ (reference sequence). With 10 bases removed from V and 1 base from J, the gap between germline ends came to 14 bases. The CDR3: CATGGVLSGANVLTF. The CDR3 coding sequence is TGTGCCACCGGGGGAGTCCTATCTGGGGCCAACGTCCTGACTTTC.

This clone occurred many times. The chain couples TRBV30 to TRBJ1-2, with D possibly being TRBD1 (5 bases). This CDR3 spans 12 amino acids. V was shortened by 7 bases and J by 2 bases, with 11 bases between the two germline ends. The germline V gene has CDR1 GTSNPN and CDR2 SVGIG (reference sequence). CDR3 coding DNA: TGTGCCTCGAAACAGGAGAACTATGGCTACACCTTC. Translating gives CASKQENYGYTF.

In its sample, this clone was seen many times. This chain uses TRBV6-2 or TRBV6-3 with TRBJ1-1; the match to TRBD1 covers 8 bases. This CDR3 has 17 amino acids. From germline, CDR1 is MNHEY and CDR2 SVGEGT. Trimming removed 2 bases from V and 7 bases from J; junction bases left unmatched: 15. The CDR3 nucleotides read TGTGCCAGCAGTTACGCGACGCAGGGGGCGCTTGAAAATGAAGCTTTCTTT. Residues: CASSYATQGALENEAFF.

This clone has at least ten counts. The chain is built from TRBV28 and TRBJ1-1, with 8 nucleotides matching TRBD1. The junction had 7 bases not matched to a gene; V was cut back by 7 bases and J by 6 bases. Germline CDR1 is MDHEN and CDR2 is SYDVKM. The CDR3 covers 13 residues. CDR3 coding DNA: TGTGCCAGCACCCTGCTACAGGGGGCTGAAGCTTTCTTT. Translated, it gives CASTLLQGAEAFF.

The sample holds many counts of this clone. CDR3 DNA: TGCAGTGCCCGAGGACTAGCGGGAGTCGAGACCCAGTACTTC. Protein: CSARGLAGVETQYF. The chain employs TRBV20-1 and TRBJ2-5; 13 positions agree with TRBD2. The V and J ends lost 6 bases and 5 bases, in that order; junction bases with no gene match: 6. The germline V gene encodes CDR1 DFQATT and CDR2 SNEGSKA (reference sequence). The CDR3 spans 14 residues.

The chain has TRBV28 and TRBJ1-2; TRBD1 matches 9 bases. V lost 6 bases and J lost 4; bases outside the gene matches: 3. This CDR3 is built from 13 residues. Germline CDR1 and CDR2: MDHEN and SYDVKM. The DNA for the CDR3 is TGTGCCAGCAGCAGGACAGGGGTCTATGGCTACACCTTC. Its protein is CASSRTGVYGYTF.

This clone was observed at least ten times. In DNA form, the CDR3 reads TGTGCCAGCAGACCACAGGGGCCCTATGGCTACACCTTC. It yields the protein CASRPQGPYGYTF. The chain has TRBV7-2 and TRBJ1-2; 7 bases line up with TRBD1. Germline assignment: CDR1 SGHTA and CDR2 FQGNSA. This CDR3 is built from 13 residues. The J segment lost 4 bases and the V segment lost 6 bases, leaving 5 bases of the junction unmatched.

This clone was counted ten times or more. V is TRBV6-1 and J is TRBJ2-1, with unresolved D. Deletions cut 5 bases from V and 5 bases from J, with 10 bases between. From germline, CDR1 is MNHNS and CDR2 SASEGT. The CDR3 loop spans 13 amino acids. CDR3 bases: TGTGCCAGCAGTCCCCAAATGGACAATGAGCAGTTCTTC. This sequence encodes CASSPQMDNEQFF.

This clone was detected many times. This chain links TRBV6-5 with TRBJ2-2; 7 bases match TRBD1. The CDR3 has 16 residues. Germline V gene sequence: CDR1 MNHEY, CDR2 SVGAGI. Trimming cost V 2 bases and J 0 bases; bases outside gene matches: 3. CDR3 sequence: CASSYGTESNTGELFF. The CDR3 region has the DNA TGTGCCAGCAGTTACGGGACAGAATCGAACACCGGGGAGCTGTTTTTT.

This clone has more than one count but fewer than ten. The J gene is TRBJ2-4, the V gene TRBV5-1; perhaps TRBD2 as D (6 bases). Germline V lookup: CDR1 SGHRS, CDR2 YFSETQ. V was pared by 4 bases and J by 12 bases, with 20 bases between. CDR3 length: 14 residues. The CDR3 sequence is CASSHTPVSTSQYF. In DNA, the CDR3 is TGCGCCAGCAGCCACACCCCTGTATCGACTAGTCAGTACTTC.

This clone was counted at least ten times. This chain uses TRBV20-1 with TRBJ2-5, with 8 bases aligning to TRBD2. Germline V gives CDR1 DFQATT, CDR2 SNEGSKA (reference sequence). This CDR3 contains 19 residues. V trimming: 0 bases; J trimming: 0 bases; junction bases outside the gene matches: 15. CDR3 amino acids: CSARDSRGSGGRHQETQYF. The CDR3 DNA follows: TGCAGTGCTAGAGATTCTCGAGGGTCGGGCGGGAGGCACCAAGAGACCCAGTACTTC.